A selection of T cell receptor beta chains follows, all from one sample in a study of CD8+CD57+ T cells in acquired aplastic anemia. Each CDR3 protein is one row after TCRdb ran MiXCR on the reads. The sample contains about 200,000 distinct CDR3 sequences, around 49% of which appear only once. Input material: sorted CD4+, CD8+, or CD8+CD57+ T cells (not recorded which) from PBMCs. The receptor source for this set is a human donor with aplastic anemia. The CDR3 runs from the conserved cysteine through the conserved F or W. D genes are given only for firm matches. The listing skips clone size in some rows; elsewhere it reads once, few, many or a size class.

d_gene | abundance | j_gene | v_gene | CDR3aa | CDR3nt
- | - | TRBJ2-1 | TRBV6-6 | CASRGRGSSRAYNEQFF | TGTGCCTCCAGGGGGCGGGGGTCTTCCCGGGCCTACAATGAGCAGTTCTTC
TRBD1 | - | TRBJ2-5 | TRBV5-4 | CASSPTDREETQYF | TGTGCCAGCAGCCCTACGGACAGGGAAGAGACCCAGTACTTC
- | few | TRBJ2-7 | TRBV7-3 | CASSPQTGTEYF | TGTGCCAGCAGTCCCCAAACCGGGACCGAGTACTTC
- | many | TRBJ2-7 | TRBV2 | CASSERTTSYEQYF | TGTGCCAGCAGTGAGAGGACAACGTCCTACGAGCAGTACTTC
- | - | TRBJ1-5 | TRBV28 | CASSLRGAEGNQPQHF | TGTGCCAGCAGTTTAAGGGGGGCTGAAGGCAATCAGCCCCAGCATTTT
TRBD1 | - | TRBJ2-1 | TRBV24-1 | CATSDPGQGNNEQFF | TGTGCCACCAGTGACCCGGGACAGGGGAACAATGAGCAGTTCTTC
- | - | TRBJ1-2 | TRBV25-1 | CASSEFSPDTGPANYGYTF | TGTGCCAGCAGTGAATTTAGCCCGGACACAGGGCCCGCTAACTATGGCTACACCTTC
TRBD1 | - | TRBJ2-3 | TRBV5-8 | CASRLDRDRADTQYF | TGTGCCAGCAGACTAGACAGGGATCGGGCAGATACGCAGTATTTT
TRBD1 | few | TRBJ2-7 | TRBV25-1 | CASSPGGSYEQYF | TGTGCCAGCAGTCCAGGGGGATCCTACGAGCAGTACTTC
- | many | TRBJ1-6 | TRBV27 | CASSLNGSPLHF | TGTGCCAGCAGTTTAAATGGTTCACCCCTCCACTTT
- | many | TRBJ1-3 | TRBV20-1 | CSAFAGQTGNTIYF | TGCAGTGCCTTCGCTGGACAAACTGGAAACACCATATATTTT
- | many | TRBJ1-1 | TRBV9 | CASSVAIQDHTEAFF | TGTGCCAGCAGCGTAGCTATACAGGACCACACTGAAGCTTTCTTT
- | once | TRBJ1-5 | TRBV7-2 | CASSPQITSNQPQHF | TGCGCCAGCAGCCCACAGATTACTAGCAATCAGCCCCAGCATTTT
- | - | TRBJ1-1 | TRBV7-9 | CVSSPGQARYTEAFF | TGTGTCAGCAGCCCGGGACAAGCTCGGTACACTGAAGCTTTCTTT
- | many | TRBJ1-6 | TRBV6-5 | CASSPIYNSPLHF | TGTGCCAGCAGCCCCATTTATAATTCACCCCTCCACTTT
TRBD1 | - | TRBJ1-5 | TRBV10-2 | CASRTTGQNEHF | TGCGCCAGCAGAACGACAGGGCAAAACGAGCATTTT
- | many | TRBJ2-3 | TRBV7-8 | CASSLLSSSDTQYF | TGTGCCAGCAGCTTACTTTCCTCATCAGATACGCAGTATTTT
TRBD1 | - | TRBJ2-5 | TRBV24-1 | CATSGRGQAQETQYF | TGTGCCACCAGTGGACGGGGACAGGCCCAAGAGACCCAGTACTTC
- | - | TRBJ2-2 | TRBV7-9 | CASSFYGAGAGELVF | TGTGCCAGCAGCTTTTACGGGGCGGGGGCCGGGGAGCTGGTTTTT
- | - | TRBJ2-3 | TRBV30 | CAWTADRPATDTQYF | TGTGCCTGGACAGCAGACAGGCCTGCCACAGATACGCAGTATTTT
- | - | TRBJ1-2 | TRBV20-1 | CSARSTANYGYTF | TGCAGTGCTCGAAGCACAGCTAACTATGGCTACACCTTC
- | many | TRBJ1-1 | TRBV24-1 | CATSDPITTANTEAFF | TGTGCCACCAGTGATCCGATCACGACAGCGAACACTGAAGCTTTCTTT
- | - | TRBJ1-5 | TRBV2 | CASTQGHLSNQPQHF | TGTGCCAGCACCCAGGGACACCTCAGCAATCAGCCCCAGCATTTT
TRBD2 | - | TRBJ2-1 | TRBV7-9 | CASTAGGPLNEQFF | TGTGCCAGCACTGCGGGGGGGCCCCTCAATGAGCAGTTCTTC
TRBD2 | - | TRBJ2-1 | TRBV6-5 | CACSYGSGVAYNEQFF | TGTGCCTGCAGTTACGGTAGCGGGGTGGCCTACAATGAGCAGTTCTTC
- | - | TRBJ2-7 | TRBV7-9 | CASHPGDRPYEQYF | TGTGCCAGCCATCCCGGAGACAGGCCGTACGAGCAGTACTTC
- | many | TRBJ2-2 | TRBV20-1 | CSARQAGVGELFF | TGCAGTGCGCGACAGGCAGGGGTCGGGGAGCTGTTTTTT
TRBD1 | - | TRBJ2-7 | TRBV7-9 | CASRPGTGGYEQYF | TGTGCCAGCAGGCCAGGGACAGGGGGGTACGAGCAGTACTTC
- | - | TRBJ1-5 | TRBV7-8 | CASNYLDSNQPQHF | TGTGCCAGCAACTACCTAGACAGTAATCAGCCCCAGCATTTT
- | - | TRBJ2-2 | TRBV10-2 | CASSAGTGPIGEPFF | TGCGCCAGCAGCGCGGGTACTGGTCCGATCGGGGAGCCGTTTTTT
- | many | TRBJ1-6 | TRBV6-1 | CASIVGNSPLHF | TGTGCCAGCATAGTAGGGAATTCACCCCTCCACTTT
TRBD2 | - | TRBJ2-1 | TRBV12-3/TRBV12-4 | CASSPKARTSGGANEQFF | TGTGCCAGCAGTCCCAAGGCCAGGACTAGCGGGGGGGCGAATGAGCAGTTCTTC
- | many | TRBJ2-7 | TRBV19 | CASSIGTASYEQYF | TGTGCCAGTAGTATAGGGACAGCATCCTACGAGCAGTACTTC
- | once | TRBJ1-2 | TRBV2 | CASSEDRLFNYGYTF | TGTGCCAGCAGTGAAGACCGACTTTTTAACTATGGCTACACCTTC
TRBD1 | few | TRBJ1-5 | TRBV5-6 | CASSLVGRGRGETQHF | TGTGCCAGCAGCTTGGTGGGCAGGGGGCGCGGAGAGACCCAGCATTTT
TRBD2 | few | TRBJ2-5 | TRBV7-8 | CASSPPGLAGEQETQYF | TGTGCCAGCAGCCCACCCGGACTAGCGGGAGAACAAGAGACCCAGTACTTC
- | - | TRBJ2-7 | TRBV19 | CASSQQGGEHEQYF | TGTGCCAGTAGTCAACAGGGGGGGGAACACGAGCAGTACTTC
- | - | TRBJ2-1 | TRBV7-8 | CASSSPGGNEQFF | TGTGCCAGCAGCTCCCCGGGGGGCAACGAGCAGTTCTTC
- | - | TRBJ2-7 | TRBV19 | CASSITQGSYEQYF | TGTGCCAGTAGTATAACCCAGGGCTCCTACGAGCAGTACTTC
TRBD1 | - | TRBJ1-2 | TRBV20-1 | CSVEQGSPDYGYTF | TGCAGCGTTGAACAGGGGAGTCCTGACTATGGCTACACCTTC
- | many | TRBJ1-6 | TRBV6-1 | CASSTPTGLGSPLHF | TGTGCCAGCAGTACCCCGACAGGTCTGGGCTCACCCCTCCACTTT
- | few | TRBJ1-3 | TRBV28 | CASSPNRQGNTIYF | TGTGCCAGCAGTCCCAATCGACAGGGAAACACCATATATTTT
- | - | TRBJ2-7 | TRBV19 | CASSITSSSEQYF | TGTGCCAGTAGTATCACTTCATCCTCCGAGCAGTACTTC
TRBD1 | many | TRBJ2-7 | TRBV3-1 | CASSTDRGGTEQYF | TGTGCCAGCAGCACTGACAGGGGTGGTACCGAGCAGTACTTC